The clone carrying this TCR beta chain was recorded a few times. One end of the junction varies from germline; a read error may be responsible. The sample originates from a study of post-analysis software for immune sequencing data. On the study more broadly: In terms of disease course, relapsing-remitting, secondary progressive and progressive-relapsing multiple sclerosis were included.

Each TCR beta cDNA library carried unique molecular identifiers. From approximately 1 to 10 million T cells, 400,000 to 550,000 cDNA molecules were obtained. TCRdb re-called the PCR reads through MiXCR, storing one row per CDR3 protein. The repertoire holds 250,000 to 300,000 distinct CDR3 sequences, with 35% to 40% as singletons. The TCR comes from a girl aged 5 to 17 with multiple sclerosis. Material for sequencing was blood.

In DNA form, the CDR3 reads TGCAGTGCTAGAGTAGGACGGCGAGATTCGCAGTATTTT. Translating it yields CSARVGRRDSQYF. The chain has TRBV20-1 and TRBJ2-3; D remains ambiguous. Germline-derived CDR1 and CDR2 are DFQATT and SNEGSKA (reference sequence). The CDR3 has 13 amino acids.